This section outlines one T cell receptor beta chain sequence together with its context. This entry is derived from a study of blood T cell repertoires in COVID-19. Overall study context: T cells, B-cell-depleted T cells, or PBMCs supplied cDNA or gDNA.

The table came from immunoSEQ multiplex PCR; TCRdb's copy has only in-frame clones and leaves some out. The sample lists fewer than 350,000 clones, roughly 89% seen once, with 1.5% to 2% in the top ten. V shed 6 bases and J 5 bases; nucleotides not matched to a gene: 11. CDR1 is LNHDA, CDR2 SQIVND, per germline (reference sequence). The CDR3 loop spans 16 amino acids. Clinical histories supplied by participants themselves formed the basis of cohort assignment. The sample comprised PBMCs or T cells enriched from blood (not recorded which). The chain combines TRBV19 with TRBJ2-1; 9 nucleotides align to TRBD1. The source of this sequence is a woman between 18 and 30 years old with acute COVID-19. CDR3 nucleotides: TGTGCCAGTAGGGCACTGGGGACAGGGTCCGACAATGAGCAGTTCTTC. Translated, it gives CASRALGTGSDNEQFF.